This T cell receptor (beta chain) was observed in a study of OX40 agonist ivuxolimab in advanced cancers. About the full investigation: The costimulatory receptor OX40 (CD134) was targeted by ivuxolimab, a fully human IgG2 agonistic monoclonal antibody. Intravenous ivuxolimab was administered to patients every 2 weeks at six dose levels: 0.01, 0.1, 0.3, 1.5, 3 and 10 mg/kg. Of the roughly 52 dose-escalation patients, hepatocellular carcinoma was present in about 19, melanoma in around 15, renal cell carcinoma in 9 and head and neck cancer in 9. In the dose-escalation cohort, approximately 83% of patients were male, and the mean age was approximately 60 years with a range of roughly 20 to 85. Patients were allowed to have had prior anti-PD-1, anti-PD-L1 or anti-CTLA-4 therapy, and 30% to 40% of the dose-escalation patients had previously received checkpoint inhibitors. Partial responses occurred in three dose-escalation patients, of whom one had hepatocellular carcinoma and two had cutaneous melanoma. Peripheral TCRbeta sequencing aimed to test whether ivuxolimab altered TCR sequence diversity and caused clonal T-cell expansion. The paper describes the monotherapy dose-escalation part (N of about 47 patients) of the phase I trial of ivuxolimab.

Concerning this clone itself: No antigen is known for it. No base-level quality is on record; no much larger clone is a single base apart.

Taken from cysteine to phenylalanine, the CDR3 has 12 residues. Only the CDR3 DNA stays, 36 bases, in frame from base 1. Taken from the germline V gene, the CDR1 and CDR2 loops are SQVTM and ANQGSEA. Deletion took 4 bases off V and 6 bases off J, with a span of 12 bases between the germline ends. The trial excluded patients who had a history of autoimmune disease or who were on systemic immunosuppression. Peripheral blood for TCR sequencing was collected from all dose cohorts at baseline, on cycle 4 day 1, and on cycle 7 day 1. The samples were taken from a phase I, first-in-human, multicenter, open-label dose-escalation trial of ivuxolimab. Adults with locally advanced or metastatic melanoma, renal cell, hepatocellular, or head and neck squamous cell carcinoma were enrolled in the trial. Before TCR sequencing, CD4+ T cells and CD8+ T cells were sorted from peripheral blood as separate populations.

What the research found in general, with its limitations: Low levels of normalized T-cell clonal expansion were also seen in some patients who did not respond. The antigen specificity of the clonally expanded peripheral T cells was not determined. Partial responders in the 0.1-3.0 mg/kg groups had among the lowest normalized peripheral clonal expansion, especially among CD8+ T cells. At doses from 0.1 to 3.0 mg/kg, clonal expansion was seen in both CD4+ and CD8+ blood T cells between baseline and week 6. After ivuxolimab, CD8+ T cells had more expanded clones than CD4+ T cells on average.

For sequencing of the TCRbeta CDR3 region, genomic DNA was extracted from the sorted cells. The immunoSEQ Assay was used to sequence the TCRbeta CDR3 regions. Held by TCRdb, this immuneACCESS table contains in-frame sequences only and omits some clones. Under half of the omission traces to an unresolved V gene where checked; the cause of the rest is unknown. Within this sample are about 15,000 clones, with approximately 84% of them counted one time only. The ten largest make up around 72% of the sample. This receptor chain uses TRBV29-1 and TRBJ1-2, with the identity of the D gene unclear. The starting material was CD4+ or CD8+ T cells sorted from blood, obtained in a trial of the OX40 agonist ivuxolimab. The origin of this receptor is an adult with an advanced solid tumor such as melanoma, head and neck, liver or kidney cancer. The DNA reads TGCAGCGTTGCCCCGGTTGGGGATGGCTACACCTTC. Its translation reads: CSVAPVGDGYTF.